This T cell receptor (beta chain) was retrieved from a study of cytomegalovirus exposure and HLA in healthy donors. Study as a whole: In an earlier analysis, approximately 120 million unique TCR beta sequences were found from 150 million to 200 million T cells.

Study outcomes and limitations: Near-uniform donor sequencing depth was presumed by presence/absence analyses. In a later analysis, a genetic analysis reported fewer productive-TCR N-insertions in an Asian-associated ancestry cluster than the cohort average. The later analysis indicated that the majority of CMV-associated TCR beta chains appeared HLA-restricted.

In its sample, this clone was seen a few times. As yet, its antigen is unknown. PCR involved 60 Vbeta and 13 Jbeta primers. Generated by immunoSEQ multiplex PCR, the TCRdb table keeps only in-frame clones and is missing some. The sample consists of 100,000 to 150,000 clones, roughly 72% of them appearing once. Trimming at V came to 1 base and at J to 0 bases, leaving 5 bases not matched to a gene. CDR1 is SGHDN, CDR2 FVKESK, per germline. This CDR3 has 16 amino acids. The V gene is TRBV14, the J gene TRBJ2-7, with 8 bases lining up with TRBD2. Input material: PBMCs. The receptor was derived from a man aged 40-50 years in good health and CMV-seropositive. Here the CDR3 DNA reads TGTGCCAGCAGCCAAGGGGCGGGAGGCCCCTCCTACGAGCAGTACTTC. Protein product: CASSQGAGGPSYEQYF.